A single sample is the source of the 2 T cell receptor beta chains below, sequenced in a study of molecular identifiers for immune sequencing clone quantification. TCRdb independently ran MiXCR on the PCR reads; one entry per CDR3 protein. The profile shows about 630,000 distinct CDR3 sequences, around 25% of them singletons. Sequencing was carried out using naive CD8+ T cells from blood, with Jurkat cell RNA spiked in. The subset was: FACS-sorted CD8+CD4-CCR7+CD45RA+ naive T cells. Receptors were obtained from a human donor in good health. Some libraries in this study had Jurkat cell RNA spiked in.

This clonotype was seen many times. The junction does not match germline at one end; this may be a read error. The CDR3: CASSEDLNQPQHF. CDR3 DNA: TGCGCCAGCAGCGAAGATCTGAATCAGCCCCAGCATTTT. The chain is built from TRBV4-3 and TRBJ1-5; D not certain. The germline gives CDR1 LGHNA, CDR2 YSLEER. This CDR3 region has 13 residues.

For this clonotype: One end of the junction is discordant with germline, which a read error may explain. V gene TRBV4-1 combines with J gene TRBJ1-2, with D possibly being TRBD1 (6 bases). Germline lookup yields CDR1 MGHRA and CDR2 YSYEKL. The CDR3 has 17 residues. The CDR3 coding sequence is TGCGCCAGCGGCCATCCGTTTAGGCAGGGGCATAACTATGGCTACACCTTC. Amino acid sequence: CASGHPFRQGHNYGYTF.